This T cell receptor (beta chain) appears in the sequencing data of a study of beta chain features in type 1 diabetes. Expressed TCRB transcripts got sequenced, as all isolated RNA was reverse transcribed. The table came from immunoSEQ multiplex PCR; TCRdb's copy has only in-frame clones and leaves some out. The profile covers about 220,000 clones, with roughly a tenth appearing a single time and approximately 1.4% taken by the ten largest. About this clone: The sample contains more than one DNA sequence encoding this CDR3.

The receptor was isolated from a man between 18 and 35 years old in good health. Sample: central memory CD4+ T cells from blood.

The CDR3 reads CAWSRDTEAFF. For the CDR3, the DNA is TGTGCCTGGAGTCGGGACACTGAAGCTTTCTTT. The gene calls are TRBV30 and TRBJ1-1; D call uncertain. The CDR3 length is 11 residues. Germline CDR1 GTSNPN, CDR2 SVGIG (reference sequence). V was pared by 2 bases and J by 3 bases, with 4 bases between.